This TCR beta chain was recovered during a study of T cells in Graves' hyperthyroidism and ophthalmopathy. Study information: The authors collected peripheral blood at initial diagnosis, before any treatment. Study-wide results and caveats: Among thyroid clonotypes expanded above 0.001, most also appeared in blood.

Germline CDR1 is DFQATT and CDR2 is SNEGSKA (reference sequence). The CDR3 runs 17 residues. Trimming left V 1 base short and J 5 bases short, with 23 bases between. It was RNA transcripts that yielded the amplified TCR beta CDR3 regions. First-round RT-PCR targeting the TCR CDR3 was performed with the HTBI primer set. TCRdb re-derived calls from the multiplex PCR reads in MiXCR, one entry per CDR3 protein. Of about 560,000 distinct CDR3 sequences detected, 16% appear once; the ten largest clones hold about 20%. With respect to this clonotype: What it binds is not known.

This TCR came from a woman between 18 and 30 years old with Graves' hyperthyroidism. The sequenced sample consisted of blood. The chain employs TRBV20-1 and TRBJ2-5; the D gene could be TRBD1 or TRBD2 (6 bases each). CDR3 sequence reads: CSARGGGGIGTSETQYF. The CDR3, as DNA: TGCAGTGCTAGAGGAGGGGGAGGTATTGGGACGTCGGAGACCCAGTACTTC.